This T cell receptor (beta chain) was retrieved from a study of read filtering for tumor transcriptome and immune sequencing. Study background: Roughly 8 patients were R-ISS I, some 16 were R-ISS II, 7 were R-ISS III.

The library was built from around 0.4 ug RNA with molecular barcoded adaptors for alpha/delta and beta/gamma chains. TCRdb passed the reads through MiXCR, listing each CDR3 protein once. The data show 8,500 to 9,500 distinct CDR3 sequences, about a sixth seen once. CDR1 and CDR2 from the germline V gene are DFQATT and SNEGSKA (reference sequence). Losses at the gene ends were 6 bases for V and 2 bases for J; bases not matched to a gene: 6. This CDR3 is built from 13 residues. The sequenced sample was a population of CD138-negative cells sorted from bone marrow. The sequence was obtained from a donor aged 40 or older with multiple myeloma. The chain uses TRBV20-1 and TRBJ1-1; 7 nucleotides agree with TRBD1. The DNA of the CDR3 is TGCAGTGCACCAGACAGGGAAAACACTGAAGCTTTCTTT. As protein: CSAPDRENTEAFF.